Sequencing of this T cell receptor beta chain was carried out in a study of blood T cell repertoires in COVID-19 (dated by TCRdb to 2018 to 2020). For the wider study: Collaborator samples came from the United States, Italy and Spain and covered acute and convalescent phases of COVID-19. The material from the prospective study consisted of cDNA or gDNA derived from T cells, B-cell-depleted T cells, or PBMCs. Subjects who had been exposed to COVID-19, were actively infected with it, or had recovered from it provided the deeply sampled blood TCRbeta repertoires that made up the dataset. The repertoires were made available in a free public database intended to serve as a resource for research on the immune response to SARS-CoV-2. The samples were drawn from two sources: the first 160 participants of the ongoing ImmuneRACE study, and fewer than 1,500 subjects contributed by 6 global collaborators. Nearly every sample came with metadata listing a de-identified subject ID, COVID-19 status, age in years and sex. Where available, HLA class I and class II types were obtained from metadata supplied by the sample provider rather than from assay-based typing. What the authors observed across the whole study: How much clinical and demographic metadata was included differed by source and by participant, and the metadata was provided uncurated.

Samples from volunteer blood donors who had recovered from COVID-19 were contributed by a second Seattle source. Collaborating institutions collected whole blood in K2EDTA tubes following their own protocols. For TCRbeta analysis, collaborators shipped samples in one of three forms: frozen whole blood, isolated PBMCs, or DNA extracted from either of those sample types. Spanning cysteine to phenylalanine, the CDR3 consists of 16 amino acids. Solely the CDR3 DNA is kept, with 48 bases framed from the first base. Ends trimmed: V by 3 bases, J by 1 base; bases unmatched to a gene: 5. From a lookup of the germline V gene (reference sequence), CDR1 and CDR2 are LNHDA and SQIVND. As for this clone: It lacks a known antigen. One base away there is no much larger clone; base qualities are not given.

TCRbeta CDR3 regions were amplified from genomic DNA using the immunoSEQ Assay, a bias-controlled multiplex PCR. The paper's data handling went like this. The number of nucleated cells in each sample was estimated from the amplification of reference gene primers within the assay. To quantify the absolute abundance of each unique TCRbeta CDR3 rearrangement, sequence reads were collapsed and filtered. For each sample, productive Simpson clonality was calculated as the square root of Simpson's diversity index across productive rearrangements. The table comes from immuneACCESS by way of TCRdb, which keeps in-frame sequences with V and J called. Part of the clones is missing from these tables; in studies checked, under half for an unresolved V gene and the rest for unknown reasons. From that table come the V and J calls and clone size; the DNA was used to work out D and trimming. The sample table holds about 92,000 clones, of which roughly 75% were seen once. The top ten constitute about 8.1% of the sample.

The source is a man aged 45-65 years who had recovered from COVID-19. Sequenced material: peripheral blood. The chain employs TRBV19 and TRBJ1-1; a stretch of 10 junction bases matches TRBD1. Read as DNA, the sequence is TGTGCCAGTAGTATGTCCCGGGACAGGGGGAACACTGAAGCTTTCTTT. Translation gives CASSMSRDRGNTEAFF.